The clone carrying this TCR beta chain was seen a handful of times. As yet, its antigen is unknown. Both iRepertoire HTBI primers and Arm-PCR of CDR3 regions were used to build the TCR beta libraries. One entry per CDR3 protein, called by TCRdb with MiXCR from the multiplex PCR reads. The sample has approximately 440,000 distinct CDR3 sequences, around 24% seen once; the top ten hold about a quarter. This entry comes from a study of regulatory T cells in long-lasting Graves disease. Germline values: CDR1 SGDLS, CDR2 YYNGEE. The ends were cut back, 6 bases at V and 6 bases at J, with 18 bases in the middle. There are 15 residues in the CDR3. The sample's time point: persistent/refractory GD, antithyroid drugs over 5 years with positive TRAb. PBMC-derived RNA was used for the TCR library. A roughly 8.3-milliliter sample of peripheral blood was drawn into EDTA tubes. Study-wide results and limits: Study of thyroid tissue was not done, with only peripheral blood studied. Persistent cases favored TRBV28, TRBJ1-2 and TRBJ2-5.

J is TRBJ2-2 and V is TRBV9; D call uncertain. This clonotype was sampled from a female donor with Graves disease. Sequencing used peripheral blood mononuclear cells (PBMCs), obtained when the disease was refractory, from a patient treated with antithyroid drugs. CDR3 nucleotide sequence: TGTGCCAGCACCTCACCTGATGGGAAGGCCGGGGAGCTGTTTTTT. It specifies CASTSPDGKAGELFF.